These T cell receptor beta chains were read from a single sample in a study of T cell changes during pregnancy in multiple sclerosis. Only in-frame clones appear in the TCRdb table, and some are missing; sequencing was by immunoSEQ multiplex PCR. This table holds roughly 64,000 clones, almost 97% found once. Sequencing was performed on CD8+ T cells from peripheral blood mononuclear cells, taken after pregnancy. The receptor set was obtained from a female donor with multiple sclerosis, enrolled in a pregnancy study. The CDR3 runs from the conserved cysteine through the conserved F or W. The D gene is left open where the match is weak. Clone size is shown for a subset of rows, as once, few, many or a class of expanded clone.

clone size	V gene	J gene	D gene	CDR3 DNA	CDR3 protein
.	TRBV5-4	TRBJ2-2	TRBD2	TGTGCCAGCAGCGCCGCCCCCGGGACTAGCGGTGAGACGAACACCGGGGAGCTGTTTTTT	CASSAAPGTSGETNTGELFF
.	TRBV25-1	TRBJ2-1	TRBD2	TGTGCCAGCAGTGAATCGGCTAGCGGGAGGAACAATGAGCAGTTCTTC	CASSESASGRNNEQFF
once	TRBV19	TRBJ1-2	TRBD1	TGTGCCAGTAGCCACGCGCAGGGGGGCCTGGAGGGCTACACCTTC	CASSHAQGGLEGYTF
.	TRBV15	TRBJ2-2	TRBD2	TGTGCCACCAGCGCTTGGGCTAGCGGTAACACCGGGGAGCTGTTTTTT	CATSAWASGNTGELFF
.	TRBV7-9	TRBJ2-1	.	TGTGCCAGCAGCAACCTACGCAATGAGCAGTTCTTC	CASSNLRNEQFF
.	TRBV28	TRBJ2-3	TRBD2	TGTGCCAGCAGTTTCATCGGGAGGGCCGAAGATACGCAGTATTTT	CASSFIGRAEDTQYF
.	TRBV9	TRBJ2-1	.	TGTGCCAGCAGCGTAGAGGAGGGAAATGAGCAGTTCTTC	CASSVEEGNEQFF
.	TRBV28	TRBJ1-2	TRBD1	TGTGCCAGCAGTCCCGACTTCCCGACGGGACAGAGTCTTAACTATGGCTACACCTTC	CASSPDFPTGQSLNYGYTF
.	TRBV6-5	TRBJ2-4	.	TGTGCCAGCAGTTTCCTCTCCAGGGGAACCAAAAACATTCAGTACTTC	CASSFLSRGTKNIQYF
.	TRBV19	TRBJ2-7	TRBD1	TGTGCCAGTAGCGTCTACACAGGGGCATACGAGCAGTACTTC	CASSVYTGAYEQYF
.	TRBV19	TRBJ1-4	TRBD1	TGTGCCAGTAGGACCGGGACAGGGGTTGTCGAAAAACTGTTTTTT	CASRTGTGVVEKLFF